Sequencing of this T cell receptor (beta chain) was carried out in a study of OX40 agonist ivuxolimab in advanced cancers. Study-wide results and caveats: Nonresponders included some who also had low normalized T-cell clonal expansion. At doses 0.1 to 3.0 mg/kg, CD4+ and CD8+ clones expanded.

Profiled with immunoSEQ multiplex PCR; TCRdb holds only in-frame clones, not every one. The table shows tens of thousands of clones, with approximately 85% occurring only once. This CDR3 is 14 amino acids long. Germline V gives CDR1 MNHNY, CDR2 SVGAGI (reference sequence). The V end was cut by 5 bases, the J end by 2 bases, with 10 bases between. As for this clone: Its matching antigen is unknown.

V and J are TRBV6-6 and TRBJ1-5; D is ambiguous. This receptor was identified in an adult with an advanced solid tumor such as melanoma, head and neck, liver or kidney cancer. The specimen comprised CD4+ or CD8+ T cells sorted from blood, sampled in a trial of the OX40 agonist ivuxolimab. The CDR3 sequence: CASSPDGRNQPQHF. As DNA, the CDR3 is TGTGCCAGCAGTCCCGATGGGCGCAATCAGCCCCAGCATTTT.